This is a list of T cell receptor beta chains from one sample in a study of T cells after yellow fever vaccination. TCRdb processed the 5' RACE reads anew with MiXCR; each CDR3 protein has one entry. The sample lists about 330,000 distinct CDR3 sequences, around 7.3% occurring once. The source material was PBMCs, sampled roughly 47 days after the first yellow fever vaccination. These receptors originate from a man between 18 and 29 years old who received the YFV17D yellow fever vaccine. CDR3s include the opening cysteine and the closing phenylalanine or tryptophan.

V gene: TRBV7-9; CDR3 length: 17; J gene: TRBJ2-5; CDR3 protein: CASNSRRPGQHQETQYF
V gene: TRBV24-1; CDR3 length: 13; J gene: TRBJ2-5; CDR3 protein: CATSDSNQETQYF
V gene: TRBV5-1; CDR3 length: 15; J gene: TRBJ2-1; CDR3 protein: CASSTTGGEYNEQFF
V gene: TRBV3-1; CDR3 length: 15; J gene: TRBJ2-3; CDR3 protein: CASSHSARGTDTQYF
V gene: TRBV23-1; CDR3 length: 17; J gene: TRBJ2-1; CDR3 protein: CARGPCRRDRILNEQFF
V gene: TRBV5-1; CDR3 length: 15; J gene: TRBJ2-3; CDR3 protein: CASSLNAGVADTQYF
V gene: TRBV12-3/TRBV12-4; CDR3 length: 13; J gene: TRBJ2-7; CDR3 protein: CASSFGVPYEQYF
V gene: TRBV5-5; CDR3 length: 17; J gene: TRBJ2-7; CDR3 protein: CASSLAASGANLDEQYF
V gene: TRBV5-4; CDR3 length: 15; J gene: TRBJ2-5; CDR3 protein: CASNLDDSGRETQYF
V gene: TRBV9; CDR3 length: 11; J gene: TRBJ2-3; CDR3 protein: CASSIQDTQYF
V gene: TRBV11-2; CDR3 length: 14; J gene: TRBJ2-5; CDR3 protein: CASSAGGTQETQYF
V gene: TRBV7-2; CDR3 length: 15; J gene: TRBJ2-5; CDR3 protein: CASSPFPREQETQYF
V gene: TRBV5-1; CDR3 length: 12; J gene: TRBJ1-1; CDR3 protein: CASSVRVPEAFF
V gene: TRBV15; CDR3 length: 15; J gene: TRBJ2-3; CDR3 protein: CATSRDRLASDTQYF
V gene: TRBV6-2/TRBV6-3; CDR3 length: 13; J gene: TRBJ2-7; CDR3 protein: CASSYGDFYEQYF
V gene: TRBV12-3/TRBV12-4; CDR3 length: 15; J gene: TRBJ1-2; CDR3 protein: CASSSTGHTNYGYTF
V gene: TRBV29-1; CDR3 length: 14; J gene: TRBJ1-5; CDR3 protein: CSVTIQGGNQPQHF
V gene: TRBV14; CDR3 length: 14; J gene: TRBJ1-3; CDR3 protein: CASSQVQRGNTIYF
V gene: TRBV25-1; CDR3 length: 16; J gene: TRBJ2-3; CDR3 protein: CASRLTSGGATDTQYF
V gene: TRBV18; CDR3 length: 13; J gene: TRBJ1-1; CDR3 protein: CASSSGAEAEAFF
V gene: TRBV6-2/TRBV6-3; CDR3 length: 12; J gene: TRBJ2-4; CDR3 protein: CASSYSQNIQYF
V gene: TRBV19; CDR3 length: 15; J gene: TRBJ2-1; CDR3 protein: CASSRDASSYNEQFF
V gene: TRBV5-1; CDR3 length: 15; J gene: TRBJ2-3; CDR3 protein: CASSLGPGGSDTQYF
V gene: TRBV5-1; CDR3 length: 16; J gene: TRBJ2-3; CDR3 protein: CASSLAFSGYGDTQYF
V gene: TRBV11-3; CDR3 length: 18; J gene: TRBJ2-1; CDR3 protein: CASSLVGVSGGIYNEQFF
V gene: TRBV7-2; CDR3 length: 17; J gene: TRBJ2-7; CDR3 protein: CASSLLVIGSATYQQYF
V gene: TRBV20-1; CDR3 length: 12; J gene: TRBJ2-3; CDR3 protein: CSASDWTDTQYF
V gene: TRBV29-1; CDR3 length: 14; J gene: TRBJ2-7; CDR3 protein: CSVHGGSPAYEQYF
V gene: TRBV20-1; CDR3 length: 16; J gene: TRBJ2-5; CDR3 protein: CSATATSGGIQETQYF
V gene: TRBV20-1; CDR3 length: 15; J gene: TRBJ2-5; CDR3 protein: CSARDFQREKETQYF
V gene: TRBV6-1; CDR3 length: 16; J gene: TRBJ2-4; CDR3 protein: CASSTGQLLAKNIQYF
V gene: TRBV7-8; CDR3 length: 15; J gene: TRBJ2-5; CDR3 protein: CASSLYSGGEETQYF
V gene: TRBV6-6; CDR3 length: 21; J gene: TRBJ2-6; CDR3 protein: CASSTRGLLLQGGSGANVLTF
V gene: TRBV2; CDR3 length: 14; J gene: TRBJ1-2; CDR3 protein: CASSSTPSNYGYTF
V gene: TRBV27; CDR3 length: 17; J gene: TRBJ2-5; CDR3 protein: CASSLSFGTGKEETQYF
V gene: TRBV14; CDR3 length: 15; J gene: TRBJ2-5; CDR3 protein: CASSQAGTVQETQYF
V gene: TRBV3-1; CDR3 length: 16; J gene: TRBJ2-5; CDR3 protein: CASSQGPGAYQETQYF
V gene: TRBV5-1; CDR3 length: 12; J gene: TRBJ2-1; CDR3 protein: CASSLALNEQFF
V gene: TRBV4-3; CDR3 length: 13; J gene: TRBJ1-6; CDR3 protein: CASSQDRDSPLHF
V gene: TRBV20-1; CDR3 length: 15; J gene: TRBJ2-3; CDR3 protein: CSAPGGELAGFTQYF
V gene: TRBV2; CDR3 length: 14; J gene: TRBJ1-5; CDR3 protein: CASRGPYSNQPQHF
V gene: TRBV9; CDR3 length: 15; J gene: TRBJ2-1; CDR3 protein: CASSVGASSYNEQFF
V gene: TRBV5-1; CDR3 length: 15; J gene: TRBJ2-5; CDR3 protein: CASSFLGSGVETQYF
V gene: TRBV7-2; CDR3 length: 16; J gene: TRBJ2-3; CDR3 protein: CASSTGLAGAADTQYF
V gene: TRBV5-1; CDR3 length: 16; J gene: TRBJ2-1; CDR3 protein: CASSLFAGSSYNEQFF
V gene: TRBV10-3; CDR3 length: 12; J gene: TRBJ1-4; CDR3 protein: CAINRGNEKLFF
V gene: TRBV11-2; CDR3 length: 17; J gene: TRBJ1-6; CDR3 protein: CASSLETVSSYNSPLHF
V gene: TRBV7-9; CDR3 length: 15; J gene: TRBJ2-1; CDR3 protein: CASSSAGGRNNEQFF
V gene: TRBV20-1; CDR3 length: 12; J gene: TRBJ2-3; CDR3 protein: CSASLPPDTQYF